The clone carrying this T cell receptor beta chain has more than one count but fewer than ten. Its antigen remains unidentified. These data come from a study of identical twins. Each CDR3 protein gets one entry after TCRdb re-called the 5' RACE reads with MiXCR. The sample contains approximately 670,000 distinct CDR3 sequences, around 6% of which appear only once. The CDR3 loop spans 13 amino acids. Per germline, CDR1 DFQATT and CDR2 SNEGSKA (reference sequence). V shed 5 bases and J shed 7 bases, with 17 bases lying between them. Findings and caveats of the study: Twins showed weaker excess sharing in their beta out-of-frame sequences.

The sequence came from a man younger than 35 in good health. Sample: naive T cells sorted from blood. The chain couples TRBV20-1 to TRBJ2-5; no definite D call. The CDR3, as DNA: TGCAGTGCTGGATTAGGGTGGCTGGCGACCCAGTACTTC. Its translation is CSAGLGWLATQYF.